Listed here are 16 T cell receptor beta chains from one sample, sequenced in a study of technical replicates of blood from a handful of donors. TCRdb's table, derived via immunoSEQ multiplex PCR, lists solely in-frame clones and lacks some. Of some 99,000 clones listed, approximately 95% are singletons. The sequencing input was T cells isolated from PBMCs. These receptors were obtained from a human donor in good health.

CDR3 DNA sequence: TGCGCCAGCAGCCTGACCGAGGTAGCCAAAAACATTCAGTACTTC. It encodes CASSLTEVAKNIQYF. The V gene is TRBV5-1, the J gene TRBJ2-4; D remains ambiguous. The V end lost 4 bases, the J end lost 0 bases, and 11 bases lay between the germline ends. From germline, CDR1 is SGHRS and CDR2 YFSETQ. This CDR3 is built from 15 residues.

Remarks on this clone: In the same sample, other DNA sequences code for this CDR3. The chain combines TRBV5-1 with TRBJ1-6; D remains unclear. Trimming pared 2 bases from V and 0 bases from J, leaving 12 bases between. Germline V gives CDR1 SGHRS, CDR2 YFSETQ. This CDR3 contains 17 residues. CDR3 protein: CASSFELGDSYNSPLHF. The CDR3 coding sequence is TGCGCCAGCAGCTTCGAACTCGGGGACTCCTATAATTCACCCCTCCACTTT. The variable domain in full, with the rest retrieved from reference TRBV5-1 and TRBJ1-6, is KAGVTQTPRYLIKTRGQQVTLSCSPISGHRSVSWYQQTPGQGLQFLFEYFSETQRNKGNFPGRFSGRQFSNSRSEMNVSTLELGDSALYLCASSFELGDSYNSPLHFGNGTRLTVT.

This rearrangement joins TRBV6-1 to TRBJ2-7; the D gene is possibly TRBD2 (5 bases). Trimming pared 0 bases from V and 1 base from J, leaving 10 bases between. The germline V gene has CDR1 MNHNS and CDR2 SASEGT. The CDR3 consists of 15 residues. The CDR3 protein is CASSEASSVSYEQYF. CDR3 bases: TGTGCCAGCAGTGAAGCGAGTAGCGTATCCTACGAGCAGTACTTC.

This chain uses TRBV4-1 with TRBJ1-5, with 7 bases aligning to TRBD1. The J segment lost 3 bases and the V segment lost 3 bases, leaving 8 bases of the junction unmatched. Per the germline V gene, CDR1 is MGHRA and CDR2 is YSYEKL. This CDR3 contains 16 residues. The CDR3 reads CASSQATGFDNQPQHF. The CDR3 coding sequence is TGCGCCAGCAGCCAGGCGACAGGGTTCGACAATCAGCCCCAGCATTTT.

This chain links TRBV27 with TRBJ2-3; 9 bases align to TRBD2. Trimming cost V 5 bases and J 4 bases; bases outside gene matches: 7. The length of the CDR3 is 15 residues. The germline gives CDR1 MNHEY, CDR2 SMNVEV (reference sequence). This CDR3 is CASSISGSGADTQYF. DNA of the CDR3: TGTGCCAGCAGTATTAGCGGGAGCGGCGCAGATACGCAGTATTTT.

V and J are TRBV2 and TRBJ2-3, with 16 positions matching TRBD2. Germline CDR1 is SNHLY and CDR2 is FYNNEI. J was trimmed by 3 bases and V by 6 bases; bases with no gene match: 6. The CDR3 runs 17 residues. The CDR3 DNA is TGTGCCAGCAGATGGGGACTAGCGGGAGGGCGGACAGATACGCAGTATTTT. Protein product: CASRWGLAGGRTDTQYF.

V usage is TRBV10-3 and J usage is TRBJ1-3; the D gene is possibly TRBD1 (5 bases). The CDR3 covers 14 residues. Between the trimmed V and J ends, which lost 6 bases and 0 bases, there was a span of 9 bases. Germline V lookup: CDR1 ENHRY, CDR2 SYGVKD. The CDR3 coding sequence is TGTGCCATCAGAGGGGATCTCTCTGGAAACACCATATATTTT. Encoded protein: CAIRGDLSGNTIYF.

The CDR3 spells CASSYSGGNTEAFF. For the CDR3, the DNA is TGTGCCAGCAGCTACTCAGGGGGCAACACTGAAGCTTTCTTT. The V gene is TRBV5-5, the J gene TRBJ1-1, with 8 bases lining up with TRBD1. The CDR3 has 14 amino acids. Germline trimming cut 3 bases from V and 2 bases from J; bases unmatched to any gene: 3. Per the germline V gene, CDR1 is SGHKS and CDR2 is YYEKEE (reference sequence).

The chain is built from TRBV28 and TRBJ2-7, with 8 bases lining up with TRBD1. The CDR3 loop spans 16 amino acids. In germline, CDR1 is MDHEN, CDR2 SYDVKM. After removal of 2 bases from V and 6 bases from J, the junction contained 12 bases not matched to a gene. CDR3 sequence: CASSLNPDRADGEQYF. In DNA, the CDR3 is TGTGCCAGCAGTTTAAACCCGGACAGGGCGGATGGCGAGCAGTACTTC.

The chain couples TRBV28 to TRBJ1-5; D possibly corresponds to TRBD1 (5 bases). Germline lookup yields CDR1 MDHEN and CDR2 SYDVKM. The CDR3 consists of 14 residues. Trimming took off 7 bases at V and 11 bases at J, with 21 bases between the two ends. The CDR3 here is CASTFLGDRGAQHF. The CDR3 DNA is TGTGCCAGCACATTTCTGGGGGACCGGGGGGCCCAGCATTTT.

The chain joins TRBV9 to TRBJ2-1; 11 bases match TRBD2. V lost 4 bases and J lost 9; bases outside the gene matches: 9. The CDR3 length is 15 residues. CDR1 and CDR2 from the germline V gene are SGDLS and YYNGEE. The CDR3 loop is CASSTTSGTLGEQFF. The CDR3 bases are TGTGCCAGCAGCACGACTAGCGGGACATTAGGTGAGCAGTTCTTC.

The chain's CDR3 is CASSRPSGSGTPYEQYF. In DNA form, the CDR3 reads TGTGCCAGCAGTCGTCCTAGCGGGAGCGGGACACCCTACGAGCAGTACTTC. This chain links TRBV27 with TRBJ2-7, with TRBD2 matching over 10 bases. Germline CDR1 and CDR2: MNHEY and SMNVEV (reference sequence). This CDR3 is 17 amino acids long. V shed 5 bases and J 2 bases; nucleotides not matched to a gene: 12.

The chain combines TRBV7-6 with TRBJ1-3; a possible D gene is TRBD1 (6 bases). This CDR3 has 15 residues. CDR1 SGHVS and CDR2 FNYEAQ come from the germline V gene. V was trimmed by 5 bases and J by 0 bases, leaving 11 bases between them. DNA for the CDR3: TGTGCCAGCAGCCTGACAGGACTCTCTGGAAACACCATATATTTT. Encoded protein: CASSLTGLSGNTIYF.

This clone was recorded only once. V usage is TRBV4-1 and J usage is TRBJ2-7, with a possible D match to TRBD2 (5 bases). Trimming cost V 3 bases and J 6 bases, with 18 bases left between them. CDR1 is MGHRA and CDR2 is YSYEKL in the germline V gene. The CDR3 runs 15 residues. DNA for the CDR3: TGCGCCAGCAGCCACATCCTTCTCCGGGGATCCGAGCAGTACTTC. Its translation: CASSHILLRGSEQYF.

This clone appeared a single time. The chain has TRBV11-2 and TRBJ2-3; weak D call: TRBD1 (6 bases). V lost 1 base, J lost 3 bases, and 11 bases lay in between. Germline V gene sequence: CDR1 SGHAT, CDR2 FQNNGV. The length of the CDR3 is 15 residues. The CDR3 loop is CASSLVRGGTDTQYF. The DNA for the CDR3 is TGTGCCAGCAGCTTAGTCAGGGGCGGAACAGATACGCAGTATTTT.

This rearrangement joins TRBV27 to TRBJ2-7, with TRBD2 identical over 8 bases. The CDR3 is made up of 16 amino acids. V lost 4 bases to trimming and J lost 3 bases; unmatched junction nucleotides: 11. Germline CDR1 MNHEY, CDR2 SMNVEV (reference sequence). CDR3 protein: CASSSSNSGTYYEQYF. The CDR3 region has the DNA TGTGCCAGCAGTTCTTCCAATAGCGGGACCTACTACGAGCAGTACTTC.